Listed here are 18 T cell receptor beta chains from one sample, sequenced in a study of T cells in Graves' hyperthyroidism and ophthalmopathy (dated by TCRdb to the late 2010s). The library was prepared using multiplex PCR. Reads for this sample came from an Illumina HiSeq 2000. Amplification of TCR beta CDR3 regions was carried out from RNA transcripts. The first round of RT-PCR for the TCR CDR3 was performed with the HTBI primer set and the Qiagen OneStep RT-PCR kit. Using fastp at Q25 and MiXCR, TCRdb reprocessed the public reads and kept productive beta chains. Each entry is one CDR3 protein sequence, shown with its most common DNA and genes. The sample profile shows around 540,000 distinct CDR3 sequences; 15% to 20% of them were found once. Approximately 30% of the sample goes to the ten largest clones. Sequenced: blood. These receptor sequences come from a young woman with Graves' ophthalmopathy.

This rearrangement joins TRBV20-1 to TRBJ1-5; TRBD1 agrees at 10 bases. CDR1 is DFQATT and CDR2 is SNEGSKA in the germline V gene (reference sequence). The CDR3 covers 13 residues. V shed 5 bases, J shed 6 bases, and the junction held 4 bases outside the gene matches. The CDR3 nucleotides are TGCAGTGCTGAGACAGGGGGCAGTCAGCCCCAGCATTTT. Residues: CSAETGGSQPQHF.

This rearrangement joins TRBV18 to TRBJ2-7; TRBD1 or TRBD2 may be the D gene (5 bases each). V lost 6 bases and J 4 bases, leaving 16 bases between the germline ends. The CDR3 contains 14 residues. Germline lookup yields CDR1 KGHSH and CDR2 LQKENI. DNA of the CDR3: TGTGCCAGCTCCCCCCATGGGGGTAAATACGAGCAGTACTTC. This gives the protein CASSPHGGKYEQYF.

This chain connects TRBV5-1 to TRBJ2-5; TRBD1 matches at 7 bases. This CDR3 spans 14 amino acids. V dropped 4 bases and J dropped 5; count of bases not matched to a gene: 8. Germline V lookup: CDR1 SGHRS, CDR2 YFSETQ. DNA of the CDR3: TGCGCCAGCAGCCCAGAGGACAGGCGGGAGACCCAGTACTTC. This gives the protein CASSPEDRRETQYF.

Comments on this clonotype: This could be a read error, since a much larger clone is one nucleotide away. This CDR3 is CASSVRTDTQYF. The CDR3 coding sequence is TGTGCCAGCAGCGTACGCACAGATACGCAGTATTTT. The chain is built from TRBV9 and TRBJ2-3; D ambiguous. Per the germline V gene, CDR1 is SGDLS and CDR2 is YYNGEE. V was trimmed by 1 base and J by 1 base, leaving 1 base between them. The CDR3 consists of 12 residues.

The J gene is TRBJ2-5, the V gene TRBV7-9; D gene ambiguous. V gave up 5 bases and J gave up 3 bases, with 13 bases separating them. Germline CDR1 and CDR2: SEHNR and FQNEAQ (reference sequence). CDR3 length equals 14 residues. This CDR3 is CASSPSRTEETQYF. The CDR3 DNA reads TGTGCCAGCAGCCCCTCGAGGACGGAAGAGACCCAGTACTTC.

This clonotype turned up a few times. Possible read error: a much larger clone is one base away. CDR3 DNA sequence: TGTGCCAGCAGTGACCGCTACGAGCAGTACTTC. Its translation: CASSDRYEQYF. The V gene is TRBV6-2 or TRBV6-3, the J gene TRBJ2-7; no firm D call. Germline assignment: CDR1 MNHEY and CDR2 SVGEGT. This CDR3 has 11 amino acids. V lost 5 bases and J lost 3, with 5 bases in between.

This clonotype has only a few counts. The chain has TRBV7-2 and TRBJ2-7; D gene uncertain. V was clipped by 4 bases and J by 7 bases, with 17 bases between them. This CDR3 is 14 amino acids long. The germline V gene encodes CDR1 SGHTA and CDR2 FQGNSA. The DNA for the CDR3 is TGTGCCAGCAGCTCGGCGACAATGGTCGGGGAGCAGTACTTC. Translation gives CASSSATMVGEQYF.

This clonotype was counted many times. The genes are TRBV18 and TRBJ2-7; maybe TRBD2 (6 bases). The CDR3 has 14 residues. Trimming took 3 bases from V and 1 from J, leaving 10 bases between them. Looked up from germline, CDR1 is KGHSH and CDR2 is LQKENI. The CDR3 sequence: CASSPGGPSYEQYF. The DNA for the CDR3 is TGTGCCAGCTCACCCGGGGGACCATCCTACGAGCAGTACTTC.

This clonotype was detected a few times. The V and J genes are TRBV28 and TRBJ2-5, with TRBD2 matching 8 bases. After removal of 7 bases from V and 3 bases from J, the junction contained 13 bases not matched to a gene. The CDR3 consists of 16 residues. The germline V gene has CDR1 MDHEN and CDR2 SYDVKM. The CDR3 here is CASTENGRGGEETQYF. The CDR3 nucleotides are TGTGCCAGCACGGAAAACGGGAGGGGGGGCGAAGAGACCCAGTACTTC. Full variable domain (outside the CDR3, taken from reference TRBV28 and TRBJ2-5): DVKVTQSSRYLVKRTGEKVFLECVQDMDHENMFWYRQDPGLGLRLIYFSYDVKMKEKGDIPEGYSVSREKKERFSLILESASTNQTSMYLCASTENGRGGEETQYFGPGTRLLVL.

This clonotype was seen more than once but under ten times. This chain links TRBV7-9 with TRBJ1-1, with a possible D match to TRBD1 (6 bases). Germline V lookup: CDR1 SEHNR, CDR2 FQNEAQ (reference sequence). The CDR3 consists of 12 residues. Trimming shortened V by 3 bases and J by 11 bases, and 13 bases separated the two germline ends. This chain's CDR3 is CASSLVGTRAFF. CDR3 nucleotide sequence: TGTGCCAGCAGCTTGGTCGGGACACGCGCTTTCTTT.

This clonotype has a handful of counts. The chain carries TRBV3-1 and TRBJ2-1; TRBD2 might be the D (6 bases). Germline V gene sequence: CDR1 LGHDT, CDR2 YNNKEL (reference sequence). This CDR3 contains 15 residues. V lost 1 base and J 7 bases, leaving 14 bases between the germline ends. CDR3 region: CASSQGNSGRNEQFF. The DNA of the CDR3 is TGTGCCAGCAGCCAAGGGAACTCAGGGAGGAATGAGCAGTTCTTC.

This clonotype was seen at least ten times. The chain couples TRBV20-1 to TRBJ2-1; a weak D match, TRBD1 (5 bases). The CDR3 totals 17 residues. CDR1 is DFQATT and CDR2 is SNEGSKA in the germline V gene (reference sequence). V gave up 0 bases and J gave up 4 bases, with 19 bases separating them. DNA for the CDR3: TGCAGTGCTAGAGATGCGCCCCGACAGAGGATTTACAATGAGCAGTTCTTC. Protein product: CSARDAPRQRIYNEQFF.

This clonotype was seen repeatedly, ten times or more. This CDR3 is CASSHPGTALEQYF. CDR3 DNA sequence: TGTGCCAGCAGCCACCCAGGGACAGCACTAGAGCAGTACTTC. This chain uses TRBV11-2 with TRBJ2-7; 7 bases are shared with TRBD1. The CDR3 spans 14 residues. After removal of 5 bases from V and 7 bases from J, the junction contained 11 bases not matched to a gene. The germline V gene has CDR1 SGHAT and CDR2 FQNNGV.

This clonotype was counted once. The CDR3 spells CASRTGGEKLFF. DNA for the CDR3: TGTGCCAGCAGGACGGGCGGTGAAAAACTGTTTTTT. The chain links TRBV28 to TRBJ1-4; D remains ambiguous. V was shortened by 6 bases and J by 7 bases, with 9 bases between the two germline ends. Germline V gene lookup returns CDR1 MDHEN and CDR2 SYDVKM. The CDR3 extends over 12 amino acids.

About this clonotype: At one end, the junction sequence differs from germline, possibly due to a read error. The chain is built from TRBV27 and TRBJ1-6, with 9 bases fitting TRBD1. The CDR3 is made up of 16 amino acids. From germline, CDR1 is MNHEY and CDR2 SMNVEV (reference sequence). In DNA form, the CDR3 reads TGTGCCAGCAGTTTAGATTTCGGGACAGGGTTGTCACCCCTCCATTTT. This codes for CASSLDFGTGLSPLHF.

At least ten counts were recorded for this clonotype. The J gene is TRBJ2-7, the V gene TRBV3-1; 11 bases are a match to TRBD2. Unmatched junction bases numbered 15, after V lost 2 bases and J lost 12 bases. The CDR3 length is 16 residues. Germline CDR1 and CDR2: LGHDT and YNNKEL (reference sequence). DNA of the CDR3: TGTGCCAGCAGCCAATCCATACTAGCGGGAGCCCCCGGGCGGTACTTC. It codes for CASSQSILAGAPGRYF.

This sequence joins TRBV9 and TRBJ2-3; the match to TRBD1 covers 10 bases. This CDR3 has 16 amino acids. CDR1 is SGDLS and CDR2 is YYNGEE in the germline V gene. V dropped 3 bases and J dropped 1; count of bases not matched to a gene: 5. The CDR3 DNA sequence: TGTGCCAGCAGCGAGACAGGGGGCGCGGGCACAGATACGCAGTATTTT. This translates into CASSETGGAGTDTQYF.

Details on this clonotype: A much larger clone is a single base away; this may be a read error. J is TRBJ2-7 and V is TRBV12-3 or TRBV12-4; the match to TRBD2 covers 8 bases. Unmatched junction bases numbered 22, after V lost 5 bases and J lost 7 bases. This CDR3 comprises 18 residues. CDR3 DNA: TGTGCCAGCAGTACGACGAAATCGGGAGGGCGTCTTTTAAATGAGCAGTACTTC. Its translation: CASSTTKSGGRLLNEQYF.